Below, 15 T cell receptor beta chains from the same sample are listed, as sequenced in a study of PD-1 blockade in classical Hodgkin lymphoma (dated by TCRdb to about 2020). The time point label on this specimen signifies: cycle 2 day 1 (C2D1) of nivolumab. All trial patients had relapsed after autologous stem cell transplantation, with cohorts A, B and C differing in prior brentuximab vedotin exposure. The receptor library was made with the immunoSEQ multiplex PCR assay. TCRdb holds this immuneACCESS table with in-frame rearrangements only. Some clones are missing; in checked studies, unresolved V genes explain under half, and the rest has no known cause. This sample has about 150,000 clones in its table, and around 73% of those were observed once. Roughly 10% of the sample is taken by the ten largest. The sequencing used peripheral blood mononuclear cells (PBMCs), collected before the second cycle of nivolumab. The receptors were gathered from a human donor with classical Hodgkin lymphoma.

The genes are TRBV9 and TRBJ2-1, with 15 positions matching TRBD2. The CDR3 is 15 residues long. The germline V gene has CDR1 SGDLS and CDR2 YYNGEE. V was pared by 0 bases and J by 12 bases, with 4 bases of the junction left unmatched. In DNA form, the CDR3 reads TGTGCCAGCAGCGTAGGGACTAGCGGGGGGGCGTGGCAGTTCTTC. Its protein is CASSVGTSGGAWQFF.

This chain uses TRBV4-2 with TRBJ1-5; D gene unclear. Trimming removed 1 base from V and 0 bases from J, with 7 bases in between. The length of the CDR3 is 15 residues. The germline V gene has CDR1 LGHNA and CDR2 YNFKEQ. Written as DNA, the CDR3 is TGTGCCAGCAGCCAAGCGGTCCTTAGCAATCAGCCCCAGCATTTT. This sequence encodes CASSQAVLSNQPQHF.

The chain uses TRBV4-2 and TRBJ2-1, with 10 bases aligning to TRBD2. Trimming cost V 1 base and J 2 bases; bases outside gene matches: 8. The germline gives CDR1 LGHNA, CDR2 YNFKEQ. This CDR3 is built from 18 residues. The CDR3 sequence: CASSQGPSGGSPYNEQFF. CDR3 DNA: TGTGCCAGCAGCCAAGGCCCTAGCGGGGGTTCCCCCTACAATGAGCAGTTCTTC.

The chain uses TRBV9 and TRBJ2-1; TRBD1 is a possible D gene (6 bases). The V and J ends lost 0 bases and 0 bases respectively, with 10 bases between them. The CDR3 contains 16 residues. CDR1 is SGDLS, CDR2 YYNGEE, per germline. As DNA, the CDR3 is TGTGCCAGCAGCGTAGAGCAGGGGAGCTCCTACAATGAGCAGTTCTTC. Translation gives CASSVEQGSSYNEQFF. The variable domain in full, with the rest retrieved from reference TRBV9 and TRBJ2-1, is DSGVTQTPKHLITATGQRVTLRCSPRSGDLSVYWYQQSLDQGLQFLIQYYNGEERAKGNILERFSAQQFPDLHSELNLSSLELGDSALYFCASSVEQGSSYNEQFFGPGTRLTVL.

The chain links TRBV27 to TRBJ1-2; 7 bases fit TRBD1. Germline V gene sequence: CDR1 MNHEY, CDR2 SMNVEV (reference sequence). The J segment lost 6 bases and the V segment lost 8 bases, leaving 15 bases of the junction unmatched. The CDR3 contains 15 residues. The CDR3 nucleotides are TGTGCCAGCGGGAAAGACAGGGCGGAGGGGAATGGCTACACCTTC. It yields the protein CASGKDRAEGNGYTF.

This clone was observed a handful of times. This sequence joins TRBV10-3 and TRBJ2-5; D perhaps matches TRBD1 (5 bases). V was shortened by 6 bases and J by 1 base, with 9 bases between the two germline ends. Germline V CDR1 and CDR2: ENHRY, SYGVKD. The CDR3 loop spans 13 amino acids. The CDR3 protein is CAIRRQTQETQYF. The CDR3 bases are TGTGCCATCAGAAGACAGACCCAAGAGACCCAGTACTTC.

The CDR3 nucleotides are TGTGCCAGCTCACCACCGACAAACACAGATACGCAGTATTTT. Protein product: CASSPPTNTDTQYF. This chain uses TRBV18 with TRBJ2-3; D not resolved. Germline V gene sequence: CDR1 KGHSH, CDR2 LQKENI. V was cut by 0 bases and J by 2 bases, with 6 bases left in between. CDR3 length: 14 amino acids.

This clone was seen a few times. The rearrangement uses TRBV6-5 and TRBJ1-5; tentative D call: TRBD1 (6 bases). Germline loops: CDR1 MNHEY, CDR2 SVGAGI. Trimming removed 5 bases from V and 1 base from J, with 6 bases in between. The CDR3 is made up of 13 amino acids. DNA for the CDR3: TGTGCCAGCAGTAGGGGGAGCAATCAGCCCCAGCATTTT. As protein: CASSRGSNQPQHF.

The chain uses TRBV6-1 and TRBJ1-4; possibly TRBD1 for D (6 bases). This CDR3 has 14 amino acids. Looked up from germline, CDR1 is MNHNS and CDR2 is SASEGT. V lost 2 bases and J lost 8, with 12 bases in between. CDR3 loop: CASSESGDWEKLFF. CDR3 in DNA: TGTGCCAGCAGTGAATCAGGGGACTGGGAAAAACTGTTTTTT.

This chain joins TRBV5-1 and TRBJ2-1, with unresolved D. V gave up 1 base and J gave up 6 bases, with 11 bases separating them. The CDR3 has 14 amino acids. Per germline, CDR1 SGHRS and CDR2 YFSETQ. CDR3 protein: CASSLRWQSNEQFF. The CDR3 DNA follows: TGCGCCAGCAGCTTGCGGTGGCAAAGCAATGAGCAGTTCTTC.

This chain joins TRBV5-6 and TRBJ2-1, with 7 nucleotides matching TRBD1. V shed 3 bases, J shed 0 bases, and the junction held 6 bases outside the gene matches. CDR1 and CDR2 (germline): SGHDT, YYEEEE. This CDR3 spans 16 amino acids. CDR3 nucleotides: TGTGCCAGCAGCTGGGACAGAGTGAGCTCCTACAATGAGCAGTTCTTC. Residues: CASSWDRVSSYNEQFF.

V usage is TRBV6-5 and J usage is TRBJ1-2, with D perhaps matching TRBD1 (5 bases). The V end was cut by 4 bases, the J end by 9 bases, with 18 bases between. This CDR3 contains 14 residues. Germline V lookup: CDR1 MNHEY, CDR2 SVGAGI. CDR3 nucleotides: TGTGCCAGCAGTTTGAACGGGGGGATAGATAGCTACACCTTC. Encoded protein: CASSLNGGIDSYTF.

Here the CDR3 reads CASSPRQGALYEQYF. The DNA of the CDR3 is TGTGCCAGCAGTCCAAGACAGGGGGCACTCTACGAGCAGTACTTC. The chain employs TRBV6-5 and TRBJ2-7; 10 bases match TRBD1. The trim removed 5 bases at V and 3 bases at J, leaving 7 bases unmatched. Germline V gene data show CDR1 as MNHEY and CDR2 as SVGAGI. The CDR3 sequence is 15 residues long.

This chain connects TRBV6-5 to TRBJ2-3; 9 positions match TRBD2. The germline V gene encodes CDR1 MNHEY and CDR2 SVGAGI. Trimming took 4 bases from V and 0 from J; bases not matched to a gene: 5. The CDR3 sequence is 16 residues long. CDR3 protein: CASSFSGGASTDTQYF. CDR3 nucleotide sequence: TGTGCCAGCAGTTTTAGCGGGGGAGCTAGCACAGATACGCAGTATTTT.

This clone was detected a few times. The genes are TRBV7-8 and TRBJ1-1; a possible D gene is TRBD1 (5 bases). This CDR3 comprises 14 residues. V shed 4 bases and J shed 6 bases, with 15 bases lying between them. CDR1 is SGHVS, CDR2 FQNEAQ, per germline. DNA for the CDR3: TGTGCCAGCAGCTCTAAGGCGGGGCTGGCTGAAGCTTTCTTT. Translation gives CASSSKAGLAEAFF.